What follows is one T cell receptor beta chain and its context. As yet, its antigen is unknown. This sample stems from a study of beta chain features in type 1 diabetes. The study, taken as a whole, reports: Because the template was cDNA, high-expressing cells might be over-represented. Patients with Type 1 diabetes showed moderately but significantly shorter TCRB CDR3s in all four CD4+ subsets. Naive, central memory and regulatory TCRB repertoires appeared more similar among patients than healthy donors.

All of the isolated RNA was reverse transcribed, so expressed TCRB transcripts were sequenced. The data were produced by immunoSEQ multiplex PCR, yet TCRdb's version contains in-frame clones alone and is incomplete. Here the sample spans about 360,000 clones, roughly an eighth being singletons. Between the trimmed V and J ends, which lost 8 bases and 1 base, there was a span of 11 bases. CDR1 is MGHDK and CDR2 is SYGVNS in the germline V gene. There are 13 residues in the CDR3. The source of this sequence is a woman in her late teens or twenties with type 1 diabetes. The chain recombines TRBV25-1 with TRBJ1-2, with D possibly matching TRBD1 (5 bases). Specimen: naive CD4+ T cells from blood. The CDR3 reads CASRSGYNYGYTF. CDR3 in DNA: TGTGCCAGCCGATCAGGGTATAACTATGGCTACACCTTC.